A selection of T cell receptor beta chains follows, all from one sample in a study of blood T cell repertoires in COVID-19. Using immunoSEQ multiplex PCR, the repertoire was profiled, and TCRdb retains in-frame clones only, with some absent. Among about 160,000 clones listed, around nine tenths were seen once. What was sequenced was peripheral blood. These receptor sequences come from a woman in her seventies with COVID-19, enrolled during active disease. The CDR3 runs from the conserved cysteine through the conserved F or W. D genes are given only for firm matches. Only some rows state a clone size, as once, few, many or a class for expanded clones.

CDR3 DNA: TGTGCCAGTAGTATTCGGGCGGGCCAGGAGAACACTGAAGCTTTCTTT
CDR3 protein: CASSIRAGQENTEAFF
V gene: TRBV19
clone size: -
J gene: TRBJ1-1
D gene: -

CDR3 DNA: TGTGCCAGCTCACCATACGACAGGGGAAACACTGAAGCTTTCTTT
CDR3 protein: CASSPYDRGNTEAFF
V gene: TRBV18
clone size: -
J gene: TRBJ1-1
D gene: TRBD1

CDR3 DNA: TGCAGCGTTGAACGGGGTTACGGATACACTGAAGCTTTCTTT
CDR3 protein: CSVERGYGYTEAFF
V gene: TRBV29-1
clone size: few
J gene: TRBJ1-1
D gene: -

CDR3 DNA: TGTGCCAGCAGCTTAGGTCTGGAGACCCAGTACTTC
CDR3 protein: CASSLGLETQYF
V gene: TRBV7-2
clone size: -
J gene: TRBJ2-5
D gene: -

CDR3 DNA: TGTGCCAGCAGCCAAGATTTTCAGGGGGACTATGGCTACACCTTC
CDR3 protein: CASSQDFQGDYGYTF
V gene: TRBV3-1/TRBV3-2
clone size: -
J gene: TRBJ1-2
D gene: TRBD1

CDR3 DNA: TGTGCCAGCAGCCAAGAGAACAGGGGCTCACCCCTCCACTTT
CDR3 protein: CASSQENRGSPLHF
V gene: TRBV14
clone size: -
J gene: TRBJ1-6
D gene: TRBD1

CDR3 DNA: TGCGCCAGCAGCCTTGGCCAGGGCTACTCCTACGAGCAGTACTTC
CDR3 protein: CASSLGQGYSYEQYF
V gene: TRBV5-1
clone size: -
J gene: TRBJ2-7
D gene: -

CDR3 DNA: TGTGCCAGCACCACAGGGTCCATGAACACTGAAGCTTTCTTT
CDR3 protein: CASTTGSMNTEAFF
V gene: TRBV28
clone size: -
J gene: TRBJ1-1
D gene: -

CDR3 DNA: TGTGCCAGCAGCCAGGGCGAGCTCGGAGCTTTCTTT
CDR3 protein: CASSQGELGAFF
V gene: TRBV3-1/TRBV3-2
clone size: once
J gene: TRBJ1-1
D gene: -

CDR3 DNA: TGTGCCAGCAGCGTAGCGGGACTAGCGGGGGGCACAGATACGCAGTATTTT
CDR3 protein: CASSVAGLAGGTDTQYF
V gene: TRBV9
clone size: -
J gene: TRBJ2-3
D gene: TRBD2

CDR3 DNA: TGTGCCAGCAGTCCACGCGGACAGGGAACTGGAAACACCATATATTTT
CDR3 protein: CASSPRGQGTGNTIYF
V gene: TRBV6-2/TRBV6-3
clone size: -
J gene: TRBJ1-3
D gene: TRBD1

CDR3 DNA: TGTGCCAGCAGCCAAGAGAGTCTGTGGGCTGAGCAGTTCTTC
CDR3 protein: CASSQESLWAEQFF
V gene: TRBV4-2
clone size: -
J gene: TRBJ2-1
D gene: -

CDR3 DNA: TGTGCCAGCACCGGGACTAGCGGGCCACGGGAGACCCAGTACTTC
CDR3 protein: CASTGTSGPRETQYF
V gene: TRBV5-4
clone size: -
J gene: TRBJ2-5
D gene: TRBD2

CDR3 DNA: TGTGCCAGCAGCCAGGCGCGGGGGGGGTACCAAGAGACCCAGTACTTC
CDR3 protein: CASSQARGGYQETQYF
V gene: TRBV3-1/TRBV3-2
clone size: few
J gene: TRBJ2-5
D gene: TRBD2

CDR3 DNA: TGTGCCAGCAGCTTGAGGACAGGGGGCTTTTTGGGCGAGCAGTACTTC
CDR3 protein: CASSLRTGGFLGEQYF
V gene: TRBV3-1/TRBV3-2
clone size: -
J gene: TRBJ2-7
D gene: TRBD1

CDR3 DNA: TGTGCCAGCAGCTTACAGGGGGCTGAAGCTTTCTTT
CDR3 protein: CASSLQGAEAFF
V gene: TRBV5-6
clone size: -
J gene: TRBJ1-1
D gene: TRBD1

CDR3 DNA: TGCAGCGTTGAAATTCCCCAGGGGCGAACTGAAGCTTTCTTT
CDR3 protein: CSVEIPQGRTEAFF
V gene: TRBV29-1
clone size: -
J gene: TRBJ1-1
D gene: -